This T cell receptor beta chain was sequenced during a study of blood T cells in healthy people across ages. Per the germline V gene, CDR1 is MNHNS and CDR2 is SASEGT. This CDR3 is built from 17 residues. With V trimmed by 2 bases and J by 2 bases, 9 bases remained unmatched. With a J-beta primer mix and a sample-barcoded 5' primer, a second PCR ran 7 to 11 cycles. TCRdb processed the 5' RACE reads anew with MiXCR; each CDR3 protein has one entry. The sample contains about 1.8 million distinct CDR3 sequences, around half of which appear only once. This clonotype was observed a single time. Material: blood. The receptor comes from a woman aged 40 to 50 in good health. The V and J genes are TRBV6-1 and TRBJ1-2, with TRBD1 matching over 9 bases. The CDR3 sequence: CASSERGQGIGNYGYTF. For the CDR3, the DNA is TGTGCCAGCAGTGAAAGGGGACAGGGTATAGGGAACTATGGCTACACCTTC.